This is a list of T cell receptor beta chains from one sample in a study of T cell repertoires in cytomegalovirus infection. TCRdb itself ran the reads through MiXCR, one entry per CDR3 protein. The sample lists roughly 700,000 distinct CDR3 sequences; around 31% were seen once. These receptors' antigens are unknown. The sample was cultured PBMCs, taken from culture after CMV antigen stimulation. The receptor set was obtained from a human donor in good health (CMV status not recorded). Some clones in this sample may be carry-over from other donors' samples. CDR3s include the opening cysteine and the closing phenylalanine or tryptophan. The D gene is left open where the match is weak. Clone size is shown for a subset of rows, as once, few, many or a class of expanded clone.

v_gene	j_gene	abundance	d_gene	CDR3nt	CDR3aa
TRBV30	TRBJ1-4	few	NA	TGTGCCTGGAGCGGCGGAGAAAAACTGTTTTTT	CAWSGGEKLFF
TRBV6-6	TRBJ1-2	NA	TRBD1	TGTGCCAGCAGTTACTACTACAGGGGTAGCGTCGAGAACACCTTC	CASSYYYRGSVENTF
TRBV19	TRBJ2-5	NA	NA	TGTGCCACCCACCCCGGCGGCCAAGAGACCCAGTACTTC	CATHPGGQETQYF
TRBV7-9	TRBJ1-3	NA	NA	TGTGCCAGCAGCTTACTTCTATTTACTGGAAACACCATATATTTT	CASSLLLFTGNTIYF
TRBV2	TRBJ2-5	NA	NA	TGTGCCAGCAGTGACAGGAACTCCGTTCAAGAGACCCAGTACTTC	CASSDRNSVQETQYF
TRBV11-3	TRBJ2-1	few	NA	TGTGCCAGCAGCCCGAAGCGGCCTACCCACAATGAGCAGTTCTTC	CASSPKRPTHNEQFF
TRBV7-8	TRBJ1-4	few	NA	TGTGCCAGCACCGGGGAGGGCTATCATGAAAAACTGTTTTTT	CASTGEGYHEKLFF
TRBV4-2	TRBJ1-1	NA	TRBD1	TGTGCCAGCCGTCCACGCGCTTCTACAGGGGAAGGTGAAGCTTTCTTT	CASRPRASTGEGEAFF
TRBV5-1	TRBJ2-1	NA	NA	TGCGCCAGCAGCTTGCCGGGTTTGAATGAGCAGTTCTTC	CASSLPGLNEQFF
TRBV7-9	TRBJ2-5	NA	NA	TGTGCCAGCAGCTTAGCCCGGCAGGCCAGGGAACAAGAGACCCAGTACTTC	CASSLARQAREQETQYF
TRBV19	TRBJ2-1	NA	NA	TGTGCCAGTAGTCCCCTCCCTTACCTGAGCTCCTACAATGAGCAGTTCTTC	CASSPLPYLSSYNEQFF
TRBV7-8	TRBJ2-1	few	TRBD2	TGTGCCAGCTCCCCTAGGGTGCTAGCGGGAGGCCCTGAGCAGTTCTTC	CASSPRVLAGGPEQFF
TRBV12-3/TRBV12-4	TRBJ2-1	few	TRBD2	TGTGCCAGCAGTAGAGGACTAGCGGAAGCCTACAATGAGCAGTTCTTC	CASSRGLAEAYNEQFF
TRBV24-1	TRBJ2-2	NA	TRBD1	TGTGCCACCAGTGGGACAGGGGTGAACACCGGGGAGCTGTTTTTT	CATSGTGVNTGELFF
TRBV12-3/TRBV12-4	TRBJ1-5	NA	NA	TGTGCCAGCAGTTGGGGTTTGGGGAATCAGCCCCAGCATTTT	CASSWGLGNQPQHF
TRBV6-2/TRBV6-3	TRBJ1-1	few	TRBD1	TGTGCCAGCAGCCACAGGGGCGGCACTGAAGCTTTCTTT	CASSHRGGTEAFF
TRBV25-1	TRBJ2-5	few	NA	TGTGCCAGCAGCCCATTGGGCAGGGAAGAGACCCAGTACTTC	CASSPLGREETQYF
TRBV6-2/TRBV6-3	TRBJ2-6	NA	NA	TGTGCCAGCAGTTACACCGGGGTTGGGGCCAACGTCCTGACTTTC	CASSYTGVGANVLTF
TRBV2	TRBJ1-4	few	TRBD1	TGTGCCAGCAGTGAAGAGGGGCAGGGGGGACTGTTTTTT	CASSEEGQGGLFF
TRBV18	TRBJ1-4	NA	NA	TGTGCCAGCTCACCCTACAGGAATGAAAAACTGTTTTTT	CASSPYRNEKLFF
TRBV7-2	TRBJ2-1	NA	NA	TGTGCCAGCAGCTTAACGTCGGGGGCTGCTGAGCAGTTCTTC	CASSLTSGAAEQFF
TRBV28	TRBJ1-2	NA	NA	TGTGCCAGCAGTTCCCGGGGGTATGGCTACACCTTC	CASSSRGYGYTF
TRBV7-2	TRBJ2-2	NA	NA	TGTGCCAGCCGACTGGGGGTCGCGGGCACCGGGGAGCTGTTTTTT	CASRLGVAGTGELFF
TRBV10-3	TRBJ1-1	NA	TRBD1	TGTGCCATCAGTCGAACCGGGACAGGGGGCACTGAAGCTTTCTTT	CAISRTGTGGTEAFF
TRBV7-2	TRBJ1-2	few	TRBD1	TGTGCCAGCAGCTTGGGGACAGGGACCTATGGCTACACCTTC	CASSLGTGTYGYTF
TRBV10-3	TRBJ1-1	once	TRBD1	TGTGCCATCAACCATGACAGGGGTGGCACTGAAGCTTTCTTT	CAINHDRGGTEAFF
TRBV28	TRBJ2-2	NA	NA	TGTGCCAGCAGTTTTCGGGGGTCCGGGGAGCTGTTTTTT	CASSFRGSGELFF
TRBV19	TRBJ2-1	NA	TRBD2	TGTGCCAGTAGTACCTCCTCTAGCGGGGGGTACAATGAGCAGTTCTTC	CASSTSSSGGYNEQFF
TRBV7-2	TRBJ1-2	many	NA	TGTGCCAGCAGCTTAGTGAAGAGGGATGGCTACACCTTC	CASSLVKRDGYTF
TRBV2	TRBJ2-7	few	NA	TGTGCCAGCAGCGTTGGACAGCACTCCGTCTACGAGCAGTACTTC	CASSVGQHSVYEQYF
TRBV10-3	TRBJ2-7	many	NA	TGTGCCATCAGTGTGGCCCACTACGAGCAGTACTTC	CAISVAHYEQYF
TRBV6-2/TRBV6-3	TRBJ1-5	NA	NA	TGTGCCAGCGGGACGTGGCGCAATCAGCCCCAGCATTTT	CASGTWRNQPQHF
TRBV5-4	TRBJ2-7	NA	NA	TGTGCCAGCAGCTCCCGGGACGGGGACTACGAGCAGTACTTC	CASSSRDGDYEQYF
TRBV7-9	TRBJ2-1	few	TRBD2	TGTGCCAGCAGCCCCCTAGCGGGCGGGGATGAGCAGTTCTTC	CASSPLAGGDEQFF
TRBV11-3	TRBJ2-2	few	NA	TGTGCCAGCAGCCCTACCCAGGGGAACGGGGAGCTGTTTTTT	CASSPTQGNGELFF